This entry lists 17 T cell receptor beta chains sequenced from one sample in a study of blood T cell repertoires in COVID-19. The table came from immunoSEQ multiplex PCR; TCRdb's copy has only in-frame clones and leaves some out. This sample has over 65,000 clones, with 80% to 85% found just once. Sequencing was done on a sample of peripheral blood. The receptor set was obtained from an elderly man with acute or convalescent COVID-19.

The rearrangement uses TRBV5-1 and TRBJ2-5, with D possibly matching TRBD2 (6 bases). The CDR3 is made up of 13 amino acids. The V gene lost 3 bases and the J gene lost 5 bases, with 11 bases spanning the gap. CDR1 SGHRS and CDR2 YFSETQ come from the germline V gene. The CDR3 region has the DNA TGCGCCAGCAGCTCGGGAGTGGGGGAGACCCAGTACTTC. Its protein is CASSSGVGETQYF.

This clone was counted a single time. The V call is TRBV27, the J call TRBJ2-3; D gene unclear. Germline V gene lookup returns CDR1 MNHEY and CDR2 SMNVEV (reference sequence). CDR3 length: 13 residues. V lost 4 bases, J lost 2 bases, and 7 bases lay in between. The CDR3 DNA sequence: TGTGCCAGCAGTTCTCCGGTCACAGATACGCAGTATTTT. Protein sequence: CASSSPVTDTQYF.

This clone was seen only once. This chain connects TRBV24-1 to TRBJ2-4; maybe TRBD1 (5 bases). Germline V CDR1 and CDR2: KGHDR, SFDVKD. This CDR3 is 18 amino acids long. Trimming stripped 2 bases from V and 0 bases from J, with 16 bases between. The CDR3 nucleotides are TGTGCCACCAGTGATTCCCGACAGTATTCCTTAGCCAAAAACATTCAGTACTTC. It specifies CATSDSRQYSLAKNIQYF.

This chain's CDR3 is CASSSRGSYEQYF. CDR3 nucleotide sequence: TGTGCCAGCAGCAGCAGGGGCTCCTACGAGCAGTACTTC. The rearrangement links TRBV5-5 to TRBJ2-7; a weak D match, TRBD1 (6 bases). Trimming removed 4 bases at V and 0 bases at J, with 8 bases between. The CDR3 length is 13 residues. Germline lookup yields CDR1 SGHKS and CDR2 YYEKEE (reference sequence).

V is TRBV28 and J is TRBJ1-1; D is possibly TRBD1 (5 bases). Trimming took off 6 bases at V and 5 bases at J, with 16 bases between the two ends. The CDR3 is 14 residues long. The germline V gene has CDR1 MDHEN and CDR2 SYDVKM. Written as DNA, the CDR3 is TGTGCCAGCAGCGACTTAGTTGGGGGGACTGAAGCTTTCTTT. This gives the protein CASSDLVGGTEAFF.

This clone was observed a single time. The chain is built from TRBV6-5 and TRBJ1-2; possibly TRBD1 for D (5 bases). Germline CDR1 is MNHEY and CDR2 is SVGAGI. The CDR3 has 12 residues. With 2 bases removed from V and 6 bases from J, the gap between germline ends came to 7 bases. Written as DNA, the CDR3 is TGTGCCAGCAGTTACCGGGGGGATGGCTACACCTTC. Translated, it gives CASSYRGDGYTF.

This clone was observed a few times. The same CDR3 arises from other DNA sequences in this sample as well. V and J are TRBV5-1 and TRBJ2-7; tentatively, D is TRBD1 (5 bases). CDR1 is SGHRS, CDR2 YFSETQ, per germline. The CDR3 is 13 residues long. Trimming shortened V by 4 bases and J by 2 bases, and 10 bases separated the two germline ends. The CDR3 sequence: CASSLDRAYEQYF. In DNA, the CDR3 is TGCGCCAGCAGCCTCGACAGAGCCTACGAGCAGTACTTC.

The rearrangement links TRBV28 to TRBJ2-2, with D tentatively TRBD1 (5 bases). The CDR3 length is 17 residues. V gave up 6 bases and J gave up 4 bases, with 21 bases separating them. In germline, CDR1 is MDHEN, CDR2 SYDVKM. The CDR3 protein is CASSLRPGQGGTGELFF. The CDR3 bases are TGTGCCAGCAGCCTTCGCCCTGGGCAGGGCGGCACCGGGGAGCTGTTTTTT.

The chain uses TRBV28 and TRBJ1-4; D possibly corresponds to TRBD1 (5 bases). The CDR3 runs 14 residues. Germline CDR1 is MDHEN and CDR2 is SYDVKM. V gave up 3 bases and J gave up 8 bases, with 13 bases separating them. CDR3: CASSLGQGWEKLFF. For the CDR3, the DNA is TGTGCCAGCAGTTTGGGGCAGGGCTGGGAAAAACTGTTTTTT.

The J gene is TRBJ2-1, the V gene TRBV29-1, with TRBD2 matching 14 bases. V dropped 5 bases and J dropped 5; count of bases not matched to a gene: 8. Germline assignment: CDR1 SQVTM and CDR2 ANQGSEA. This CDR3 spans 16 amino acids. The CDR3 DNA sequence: TGCAGCGTTCTGGGACTAGCGGGAGAGAACGACAATGAGCAGTTCTTC. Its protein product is CSVLGLAGENDNEQFF.

The CDR3 protein is CATAGDTGELFF. The CDR3 DNA is TGTGCCACAGCGGGGGACACCGGGGAGCTGTTTTTT. This chain joins TRBV2 and TRBJ2-2; 8 bases match TRBD2. With 10 bases clipped from V and 3 bases from J, the junction kept 1 base outside the gene matches. Germline V gives CDR1 SNHLY, CDR2 FYNNEI. The CDR3 spans 12 residues.

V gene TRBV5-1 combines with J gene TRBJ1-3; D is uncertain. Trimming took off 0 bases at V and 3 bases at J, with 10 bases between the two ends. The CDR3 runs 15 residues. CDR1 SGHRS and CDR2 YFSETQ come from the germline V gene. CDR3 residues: CASSLGGFGGNTIYF. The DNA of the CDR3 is TGCGCCAGCAGCTTGGGAGGGTTTGGTGGAAACACCATATATTTT.

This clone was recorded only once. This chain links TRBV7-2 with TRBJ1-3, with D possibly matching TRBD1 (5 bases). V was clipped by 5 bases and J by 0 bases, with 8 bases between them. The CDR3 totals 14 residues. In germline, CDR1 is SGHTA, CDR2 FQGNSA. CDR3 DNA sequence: TGTGCCAGCAGCCAAACAGGCTCTGGAAACACCATATATTTT. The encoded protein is CASSQTGSGNTIYF.

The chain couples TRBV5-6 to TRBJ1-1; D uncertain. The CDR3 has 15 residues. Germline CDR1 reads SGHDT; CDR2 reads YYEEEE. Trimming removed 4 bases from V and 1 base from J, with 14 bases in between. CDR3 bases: TGTGCCAGCAGCGAAATTGGGCTTGGGAACACTGAAGCTTTCTTT. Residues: CASSEIGLGNTEAFF.

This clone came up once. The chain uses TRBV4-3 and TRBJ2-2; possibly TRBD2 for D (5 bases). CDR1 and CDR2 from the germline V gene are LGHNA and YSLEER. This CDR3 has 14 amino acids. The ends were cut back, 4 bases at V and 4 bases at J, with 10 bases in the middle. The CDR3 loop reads CASSRGLGTGELFF. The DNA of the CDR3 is TGCGCCAGCAGCCGAGGGCTAGGCACCGGGGAGCTGTTTTTT.

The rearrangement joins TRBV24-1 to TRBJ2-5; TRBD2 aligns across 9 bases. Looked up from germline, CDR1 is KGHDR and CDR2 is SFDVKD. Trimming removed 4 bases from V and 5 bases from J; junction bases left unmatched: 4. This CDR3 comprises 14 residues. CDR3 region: CATSDAGGRETQYF. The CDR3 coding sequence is TGTGCCACCAGTGACGCGGGAGGGAGGGAGACCCAGTACTTC.

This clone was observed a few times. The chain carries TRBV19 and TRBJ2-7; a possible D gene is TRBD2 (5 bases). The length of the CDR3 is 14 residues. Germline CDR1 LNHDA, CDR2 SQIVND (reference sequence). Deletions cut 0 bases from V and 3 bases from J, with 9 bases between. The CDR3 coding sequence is TGTGCCAGTAGTATAGATCCCGGGGACTACGAGCAGTACTTC. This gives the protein CASSIDPGDYEQYF.